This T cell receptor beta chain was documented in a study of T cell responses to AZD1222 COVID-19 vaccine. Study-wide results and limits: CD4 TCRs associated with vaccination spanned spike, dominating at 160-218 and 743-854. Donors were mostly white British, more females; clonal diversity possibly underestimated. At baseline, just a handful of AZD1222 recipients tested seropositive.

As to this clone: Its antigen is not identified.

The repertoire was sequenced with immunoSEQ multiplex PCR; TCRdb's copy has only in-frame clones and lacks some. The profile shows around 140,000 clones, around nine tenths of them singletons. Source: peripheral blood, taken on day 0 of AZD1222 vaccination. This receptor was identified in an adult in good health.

The CDR3 here is CASGLYGGYGNRGNTEAFF. CDR3 coding DNA: TGTGCTAGTGGTTTGTATGGTGGTTATGGGAACAGGGGTAACACTGAAGCTTTCTTT. The chain carries TRBV12-5 and TRBJ1-1, with 7 bases that match TRBD1. This CDR3 is 19 amino acids long. Looked up from germline, CDR1 is LGHNT and CDR2 is FRNRAP. Trimming removed 2 bases from V and 2 bases from J; junction bases left unmatched: 17.